Below, 10 T cell receptor beta chains from the same sample are listed, as sequenced in a study of low-dose radiotherapy and immunotherapy resistance in tumors. Time point noted: before trial treatment. First-strand cDNA relied on TRAV- and TRBV-specific primers spanning alpha and beta chains. TCR amplification involved about 21 PCR cycles with a constant-region primer and V-primer adapter. TCRdb redid the calling of the reads with MiXCR, one entry per CDR3 protein. The sample shows tens of thousands of distinct CDR3 sequences, approximately 19% of them seen only once. This material consisted of PBMCs, taken before treatment. These receptors were taken from a male donor with prostate cancer.

This clonotype was observed at least ten times. V usage is TRBV4-1 and J usage is TRBJ1-3; D remains unclear. V gave up 4 bases and J gave up 0 bases, with 10 bases separating them. The CDR3 length is 15 residues. Per the germline V gene, CDR1 is MGHRA and CDR2 is YSYEKL. CDR3 sequence (DNA): TGCGCCAGCAGCCGCCGGGAGGCCTCTGGAAACACCATATATTTT. It translates to CASSRREASGNTIYF.

The table lists this clonotype with many counts. DNA of the CDR3: TGCGCCAGCAGTGAGGAGGCTGGAAACACCATATATTTT. Its translation is CASSEEAGNTIYF. The V gene is TRBV10-2, the J gene TRBJ1-3, with no clear D. Germline V lookup: CDR1 WSHSY, CDR2 SAAADI. Between the trimmed V and J ends, which lost 2 bases and 2 bases, there was a span of 4 bases. The CDR3 covers 13 residues.

The chain carries TRBV7-2 and TRBJ2-1, with 13 bases identical to TRBD2. CDR3 length: 14 amino acids. V trimming: 6 bases; J trimming: 9 bases; junction bases outside the gene matches: 5. Germline V gene lookup returns CDR1 SGHTA and CDR2 FQGNSA. The CDR3 DNA reads as TGTGCCAGCAGTGGACTAGCGGGAGCCAGTGAGCAGTTCTTC. This encodes CASSGLAGASEQFF.

At least ten counts were recorded for this clonotype. V and J are TRBV19 and TRBJ2-7; the D is unclear. V gave up 5 bases and J gave up 3 bases, with 11 bases separating them. CDR1 is LNHDA, CDR2 SQIVND, per germline (reference sequence). The CDR3 runs 13 residues. In nucleotides, the CDR3 is TGTGCCAGTAGTTTCGCAATCGGCTACGAGCAGTACTTC. It codes for CASSFAIGYEQYF.

This clonotype was counted ten times or more. The chain couples TRBV19 to TRBJ2-1, with D perhaps matching TRBD2 (6 bases). Germline values: CDR1 LNHDA, CDR2 SQIVND (reference sequence). V was cut by 5 bases and J by 4 bases, with 18 bases left in between. The CDR3 runs to 16 residues. The CDR3: CASSSLAGSPYNEQFF. The CDR3 DNA follows: TGTGCCAGTAGTTCACTAGCTGGTTCCCCTTACAATGAGCAGTTCTTC.

This clonotype was seen repeatedly, ten times or more. The chain joins TRBV6-2 or TRBV6-3 to TRBJ2-7; D remains unclear. Germline loops: CDR1 MNHEY, CDR2 SVGEGT. There are 15 residues in the CDR3. V lost 3 bases to trimming and J lost 2 bases, with 14 bases between them. The CDR3 reads CASSYGLTTPYEQYF. Here the CDR3 DNA reads TGTGCCAGCAGTTATGGATTGACAACCCCCTACGAGCAGTACTTC.

This clonotype has at least ten counts. The chain joins TRBV29-1 to TRBJ2-4, with D possibly matching TRBD1 (6 bases). From germline, CDR1 is SQVTM and CDR2 ANQGSEA. The length of the CDR3 is 13 residues. V lost 1 base and J 8 bases, leaving 12 bases between the germline ends. In nucleotides, the CDR3 is TGCAGCGTTGAAGCAGGGGTTATGGACATTCAGTACTTC. Encoded protein: CSVEAGVMDIQYF.

Many counts were recorded for this clonotype. V and J are TRBV6-5 and TRBJ2-3; D may match TRBD1 or TRBD2 (5 bases each). CDR1 is MNHEY, CDR2 SVGAGI, per germline. The CDR3 length is 13 residues. V gave up 7 bases and J gave up 7 bases, with 15 bases separating them. CDR3 protein: CASTRDRDHTQYF. The CDR3 DNA is TGTGCCAGCACCCGGGACCGGGATCATACGCAGTATTTT.

This clonotype has at least ten counts. V usage is TRBV7-3 and J usage is TRBJ1-1; no definite D call. CDR1 is SGHTA and CDR2 is FQGTGA in the germline V gene. The CDR3 extends over 13 amino acids. V lost 3 bases and J lost 1, with 6 bases in between. CDR3 region: CASSFRKNTEAFF. CDR3 DNA sequence: TGTGCCAGCAGCTTCCGGAAGAACACTGAAGCTTTCTTT.

This clonotype occurred many times. CDR3 nucleotide sequence: TGTGCCTGGAGTAAAGGAGGAGTCTTTCGCTACACCTTC. Its protein is CAWSKGGVFRYTF. V usage is TRBV30 and J usage is TRBJ1-2; D not certain. Trimming pared 2 bases from V and 9 bases from J, leaving 16 bases between. The CDR3 loop spans 13 amino acids. Germline V gene lookup returns CDR1 GTSNPN and CDR2 SVGIG (reference sequence).